The text below deals with one T cell receptor (beta chain). This CDR3 is built from 17 residues. V lost 6 bases and J lost 0; bases outside the gene matches: 12. CDR1 and CDR2 from the germline V gene are LGHNT and FRNRAP. As handled by the study authors: How many nucleated cells were present was estimated from reference gene primer amplification. Generated by immunoSEQ multiplex PCR, the TCRdb table keeps only in-frame clones and is missing some. D and trimming come from the DNA, and the V and J calls and clone size come from that table. The data hold about 320,000 clones, with approximately 84% observed a single time. The sample originates from a study of blood T cell repertoires in COVID-19. Looking at the study overall: Sources were T cells, B-cell-depleted T cells, or PBMCs; the material itself was cDNA or gDNA.

The sequencing input was PBMCs or T cells enriched from blood (not recorded which). This TCR was sampled from a young woman who had recovered from COVID-19. This rearrangement joins TRBV12-5 to TRBJ2-7; 9 bases match TRBD1. The CDR3 DNA reads as TGTGCTAGTGGCCGTGGGCCTTGGGGACAGGGCTCCTACGAGCAGTACTTC. It specifies CASGRGPWGQGSYEQYF.